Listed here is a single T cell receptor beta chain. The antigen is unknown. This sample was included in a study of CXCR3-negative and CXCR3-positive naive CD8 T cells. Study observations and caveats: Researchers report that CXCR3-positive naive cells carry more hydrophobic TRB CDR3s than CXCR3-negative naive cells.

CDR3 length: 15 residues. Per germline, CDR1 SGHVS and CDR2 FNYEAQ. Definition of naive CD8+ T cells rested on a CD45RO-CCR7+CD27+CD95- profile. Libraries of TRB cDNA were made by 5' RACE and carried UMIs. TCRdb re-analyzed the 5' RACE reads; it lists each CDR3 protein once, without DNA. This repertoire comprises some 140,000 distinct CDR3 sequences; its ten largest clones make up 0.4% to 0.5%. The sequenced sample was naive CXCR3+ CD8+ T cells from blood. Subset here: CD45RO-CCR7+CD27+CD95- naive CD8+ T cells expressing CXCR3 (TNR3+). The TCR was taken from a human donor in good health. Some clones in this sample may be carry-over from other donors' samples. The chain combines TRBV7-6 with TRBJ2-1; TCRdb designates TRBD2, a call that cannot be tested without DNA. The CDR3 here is CASSLAGGPVNEQFF.